These 32 T cell receptor beta chains came from one sample sequenced in a study of blood T cell repertoires in COVID-19 (dated by TCRdb to 2020 to 2022). The library was produced with the immunoSEQ multiplex PCR assay. In its TCRdb copy, this immuneACCESS table keeps in-frame sequences only and misses some clones. Where compared with another copy, unresolved V genes explain less than half of these, and the others have no known cause. Present in this sample are some 120,000 clones, approximately 88% of which were seen just once. The ten largest clones take up roughly 7.6% of the sample. The sample was peripheral blood. These receptors were obtained from a man aged 50 or older with acute or convalescent COVID-19.

This CDR3 reads CASSPPYSPLHF. CDR3 coding DNA: TGTGCCAGTAGTCCTCCGTATTCACCCCTCCACTTT. This chain joins TRBV19 and TRBJ1-6; unclear D gene. Trimming took 5 bases from V and 8 from J, leaving 7 bases between them. This CDR3 region has 12 residues. Germline V gene data show CDR1 as LNHDA and CDR2 as SQIVND (reference sequence).

CDR3 residues: CASSPGLAGGMETQYF. Written as DNA, the CDR3 is TGTGCCAGCAGCCCCGGACTAGCGGGAGGAATGGAGACCCAGTACTTC. V gene TRBV7-7 combines with J gene TRBJ2-5; TRBD2 matches at 14 bases. After removal of 5 bases from V and 5 bases from J, the junction contained 7 bases not matched to a gene. The CDR3 length is 16 residues. Per the germline V gene, CDR1 is SSHAT and CDR2 is FNYEAQ (reference sequence). Together with reference TRBV7-7 and TRBJ2-5, the CDR3 gives the full variable domain: GAGVSQSPRYKVTKRGQDVTLRCDPISSHATLYWYQQALGQGPEFLTYFNYEAQPDKSGLPSDRFSAERPEGSISTLTIQRTEQRDSAMYRCASSPGLAGGMETQYFGPGTRLLVL.

The rearrangement joins TRBV24-1 to TRBJ1-5; 8 bases are shared with TRBD1. The junction had 10 bases not matched to a gene; V was cut back by 4 bases and J by 9 bases. CDR3 size: 15 residues. Germline loops: CDR1 KGHDR, CDR2 SFDVKD. The DNA for the CDR3 is TGTGCCACCAGTGAATCTGGGACAGGTCAATGGCCCCAGCATTTT. Translation gives CATSESGTGQWPQHF.

This clone was observed a handful of times. The rearrangement joins TRBV7-2 to TRBJ2-7, with a possible D match to TRBD2 (5 bases). V lost 3 bases and J lost 6, with 12 bases in between. CDR1 and CDR2 (germline): SGHTA, FQGNSA. The CDR3 has 13 residues. The CDR3 nucleotides read TGTGCCAGCAGCTTTGAGGGCGGGCGCGAGCAGTACTTC. It yields the protein CASSFEGGREQYF. Variable domain in full (rest from reference TRBV7-2 and TRBJ2-7): GAGVSQSPSNKVTEKGKDVELRCDPISGHTALYWYRQSLGQGLEFLIYFQGNSAPDKSGLPSDRFSAERTGGSVSTLTIQRTQQEDSAVYLCASSFEGGREQYFGPGTRLTVT.

This clone was detected once. V gene TRBV12-3 or TRBV12-4 combines with J gene TRBJ1-1; perhaps TRBD1 as D (5 bases). This CDR3 region has 13 residues. V lost 5 bases to trimming and J lost 10 bases, with 17 bases between them. The CDR3 loop is CASSPGERVGAFF. DNA for the CDR3: TGTGCCAGCAGTCCGGGGGAGCGGGTCGGAGCTTTCTTT.

This chain connects TRBV10-3 to TRBJ2-7; 10 bases match TRBD2. Germline CDR1 reads ENHRY; CDR2 reads SYGVKD. The CDR3 sequence is 17 residues long. The V gene end was trimmed by 3 bases and the J gene end by 1 base; junction bases not matched to a gene: 9. This chain's CDR3 is CAISDNGGTSVSYEQYF. The CDR3, as DNA: TGTGCCATCAGTGATAATGGCGGGACTAGCGTATCCTACGAGCAGTACTTC.

This rearrangement joins TRBV5-1 to TRBJ2-3, with 15 nucleotides matching TRBD2. V dropped 4 bases and J dropped 1; count of bases not matched to a gene: 4. Germline values: CDR1 SGHRS, CDR2 YFSETQ. This CDR3 has 17 residues. The CDR3 DNA sequence: TGCGCCAGCAGCACGGGACTAGCGGGAGGCCGCACAGATACGCAGTATTTT. Residues: CASSTGLAGGRTDTQYF.

CDR3 nucleotides: TGTGCCAGCAGCCCGCCGGGGGTTAGCACAGATACGCAGTATTTT. This translates into CASSPPGVSTDTQYF. The chain is built from TRBV7-2 and TRBJ2-3; D perhaps matches TRBD2 (6 bases). The CDR3 runs 15 residues. Trimming pared 5 bases from V and 0 bases from J, leaving 12 bases between. Germline V CDR1 and CDR2: SGHTA, FQGNSA.

The chain has TRBV5-4 and TRBJ2-3; D may be TRBD2 (5 bases). The germline V gene has CDR1 SGHNT and CDR2 YYREEE (reference sequence). The CDR3 contains 15 residues. Deletions cut 0 bases from V and 4 bases from J, with 12 bases between. For the CDR3, the DNA is TGTGCCAGCAGCTTGGACCCACTAGGAGCAGATACGCAGTATTTT. Translating gives CASSLDPLGADTQYF.

This clone was recorded once. The chain recombines TRBV9 with TRBJ1-1; TRBD1 might be the D (6 bases). The CDR3 extends over 14 amino acids. V was shortened by 4 bases and J by 7 bases, with 17 bases between the two germline ends. In germline, CDR1 is SGDLS, CDR2 YYNGEE. In DNA form, the CDR3 reads TGTGCCAGCAGCACCCTGGGGGGGCTGTTTGAAGCTTTCTTT. Protein sequence: CASSTLGGLFEAFF.

The sample holds a few counts of this clone. V usage is TRBV18 and J usage is TRBJ2-6; D may be TRBD1 (5 bases). CDR3 length: 17 amino acids. V dropped 2 bases and J dropped 0 bases, with 11 bases sitting between them. Germline V gene sequence: CDR1 KGHSH, CDR2 LQKENI. CDR3 in DNA: TGTGCCAGCTCACCAGCAGGGTCCACCTCTGGGGCCAACGTCCTGACTTTC. It yields the protein CASSPAGSTSGANVLTF.

The chain links TRBV7-2 to TRBJ2-2, with 10 bases lining up with TRBD2. With 4 bases clipped from V and 4 bases from J, the junction kept 15 bases outside the gene matches. Germline V gene sequence: CDR1 SGHTA, CDR2 FQGNSA. This CDR3 comprises 19 residues. CDR3 in DNA: TGTGCCAGCAGCTCCACTAAACCGACTAGCGGGCGCCCCACCGGGGAGCTGTTTTTT. It codes for CASSSTKPTSGRPTGELFF.

This sequence joins TRBV19 and TRBJ1-5, with a possible D match to TRBD1 (6 bases). Germline V lookup: CDR1 LNHDA, CDR2 SQIVND (reference sequence). V was cut by 9 bases and J by 0 bases, with 27 bases left in between. CDR3 length: 19 amino acids. The CDR3 loop reads CASAPPYRDITYSNQPQHF. In nucleotides, the CDR3 is TGTGCCAGCGCACCTCCCTACAGGGACATAACTTATAGCAATCAGCCCCAGCATTTT.

V is TRBV11-3 and J is TRBJ2-1, with D perhaps matching TRBD2 (5 bases). The CDR3 has 16 residues. The germline gives CDR1 SGHNT, CDR2 YENEEA. The germline V and J ends were trimmed by 5 bases and 0 bases, with 14 bases remaining between them. The CDR3 loop reads CASSTLSASSYNEQFF. In DNA form, the CDR3 reads TGTGCCAGCAGCACACTTAGCGCGAGCTCCTACAATGAGCAGTTCTTC.

This sequence joins TRBV6-1 and TRBJ2-6, with D possibly TRBD2 on 7 matching bases. This CDR3 comprises 16 residues. CDR1 and CDR2 from the germline V gene are MNHNS and SASEGT. V was shortened by 4 bases and J by 6 bases, with 16 bases between the two germline ends. This CDR3 is CASSALTGGQANVLTF. DNA of the CDR3: TGTGCCAGCAGTGCCTTAACGGGGGGCCAGGCCAACGTCCTGACTTTC.

This clone was seen a few times. Different DNA sequences within this sample yield the same CDR3. The V call is TRBV9, the J call TRBJ1-3; D is unclear. The CDR3 has 14 amino acids. The germline V gene encodes CDR1 SGDLS and CDR2 YYNGEE. Deletions cut 4 bases from V and 1 base from J, with 9 bases between. DNA of the CDR3: TGTGCCAGCAGCCGCCCCGGGTCTGGAAACACCATATATTTT. The encoded protein is CASSRPGSGNTIYF.

The chain recombines TRBV2 with TRBJ1-6, with TRBD1 matching 9 bases. Germline V gene data show CDR1 as SNHLY and CDR2 as FYNNEI. The trim removed 8 bases at V and 10 bases at J, leaving 12 bases unmatched. The CDR3 is 15 residues long. CDR3 sequence: CASSDRDRVNSPLHF. The CDR3 DNA sequence: TGTGCCAGCTCCGACCGGGACAGGGTTAACTCACCCCTCCACTTT.

The chain has TRBV19 and TRBJ1-5, with 9 bases identical to TRBD1. There are 18 residues in the CDR3. Germline CDR1 reads LNHDA; CDR2 reads SQIVND (reference sequence). Germline trimming cut 6 bases from V and 1 base from J; bases unmatched to any gene: 13. As DNA, the CDR3 is TGTGCCAGTAGGCCGGGACAGGGAGGGGTATGGAGCAATCAGCCCCAGCATTTT. It is translated as CASRPGQGGVWSNQPQHF.

The chain has TRBV18 and TRBJ2-5; 9 bases are shared with TRBD2. Germline V gene data show CDR1 as KGHSH and CDR2 as LQKENI. This CDR3 spans 13 amino acids. V trimming: 3 bases; J trimming: 6 bases; junction bases outside the gene matches: 2. The CDR3 sequence: CASSPGTSQTQYF. The CDR3 DNA reads as TGTGCCAGCTCACCCGGGACTAGCCAGACCCAGTACTTC.

The rearrangement uses TRBV18 and TRBJ2-7; possibly TRBD2 for D (6 bases). Germline CDR1 reads KGHSH; CDR2 reads LQKENI. Trimming stripped 2 bases from V and 3 bases from J, with 20 bases between. This CDR3 has 17 residues. Written as DNA, the CDR3 is TGTGCCAGCTCACCAGCTGGTTCAGGATTAGCGGACTACGAGCAGTACTTC. Translation: CASSPAGSGLADYEQYF.

The rearrangement joins TRBV27 to TRBJ2-1; 8 bases line up with TRBD2. V shed 5 bases and J 1 base; nucleotides not matched to a gene: 4. Per the germline V gene, CDR1 is MNHEY and CDR2 is SMNVEV (reference sequence). This CDR3 has 15 residues. CDR3 residues: CASSVRGGSYNEQFF. The CDR3 DNA reads as TGTGCCAGCAGTGTCCGGGGGGGGTCCTACAATGAGCAGTTCTTC.

Of note for this clone: Germline and junction disagree at one end, which may indicate a read error. This chain joins TRBV7-6 and TRBJ2-3; 9 bases fit TRBD2. Per the germline V gene, CDR1 is SGHVS and CDR2 is FNYEAQ. This CDR3 comprises 15 residues. The CDR3 spells CASSLAGDYTDTQYF. CDR3 nucleotide sequence: TGTGCCAGCAGTTTAGCGGGGGACTACACAGATACGCAGTATTTT.

V gene TRBV9 combines with J gene TRBJ2-7; 7 bases fit TRBD1. Germline CDR1 is SGDLS and CDR2 is YYNGEE. Trimming cost V 0 bases and J 9 bases; bases outside gene matches: 6. The CDR3 spans 13 residues. DNA of the CDR3: TGTGCCAGCAGCGTAGAGGGGGCCGAAGTGCAGTACTTC. The encoded protein is CASSVEGAEVQYF.

The rearrangement joins TRBV3-1 (or the pseudogene TRBV3-2) to TRBJ1-5, with D perhaps TRBD1 (6 bases). The V gene's germline CDR1 is LGHDT and CDR2 YNNKEL (reference sequence). The germline V and J ends were trimmed by 4 bases and 6 bases, with 10 bases remaining between them. The CDR3 covers 13 residues. The CDR3 nucleotides are TGTGCCAGCAGCCGCGACAGGAGTCAGCCCCAGCATTTT. Translating it yields CASSRDRSQPQHF.

J is TRBJ2-5 and V is TRBV30; unclear D gene. This CDR3 comprises 14 residues. V was pared by 1 base and J by 9 bases, with 18 bases between. The germline V gene encodes CDR1 GTSNPN and CDR2 SVGIG (reference sequence). DNA for the CDR3: TGTGCCTGGAGTGGGTTTTCCCTCGAGTCGGCCCAGTACTTC. This codes for CAWSGFSLESAQYF.

V is TRBV30 and J is TRBJ1-6; D ambiguous. The CDR3 runs to 13 residues. V shed 5 bases and J shed 4 bases, with 9 bases lying between them. Germline loops: CDR1 GTSNPN, CDR2 SVGIG (reference sequence). The CDR3 DNA follows: TGTGCCTGGGCCCGGGATTATAATTCACCCCTCCACTTT. Its translation is CAWARDYNSPLHF.

This clone came up once. The J gene is TRBJ2-1, the V gene TRBV3-1 (or the pseudogene TRBV3-2); 9 bases are shared with TRBD2. Germline loops: CDR1 LGHDT, CDR2 YNNKEL (reference sequence). The CDR3 length is 15 residues. The V and J ends lost 0 bases and 5 bases, in that order; junction bases with no gene match: 2. The CDR3 DNA is TGTGCCAGCAGCCAAGACTCTAGCGGGAACAATGAGCAGTTCTTC. Protein: CASSQDSSGNNEQFF.

The V call is TRBV9, the J call TRBJ2-1; the match to TRBD2 covers 7 bases. The V segment lost 3 bases and the J segment 7 bases; nucleotides outside the gene matches: 10. This CDR3 is built from 15 residues. Looked up from germline, CDR1 is SGDLS and CDR2 is YYNGEE. The CDR3 region is CASSAYGALANEQFF. Here the CDR3 DNA reads TGTGCCAGCAGCGCCTACGGGGCACTAGCGAATGAGCAGTTCTTC.

J is TRBJ2-5 and V is TRBV5-1; D might be TRBD2 (5 bases). Trimming cost V 1 base and J 5 bases, with 15 bases left between them. Germline V gene lookup returns CDR1 SGHRS and CDR2 YFSETQ. CDR3 length equals 15 residues. The CDR3 loop is CASSLILQPGETQYF. The CDR3 nucleotides are TGCGCCAGCAGCTTGATCTTGCAACCGGGGGAGACCCAGTACTTC.

There are a few counts of this clone. The chain employs TRBV2 and TRBJ2-3; no clear D. The germline gives CDR1 SNHLY, CDR2 FYNNEI. V lost 1 base to trimming and J lost 0 bases, with 14 bases between them. The CDR3 is made up of 17 amino acids. Here the CDR3 reads CASSEDDSQTSTDTQYF. The CDR3 bases are TGTGCCAGCAGTGAAGACGACTCACAAACTAGCACAGATACGCAGTATTTT.

This clone has more than one count but fewer than ten. The chain has TRBV19 and TRBJ1-6; a possible D gene is TRBD1 (6 bases). The CDR3 sequence is 13 residues long. Germline V gives CDR1 LNHDA, CDR2 SQIVND (reference sequence). V lost 7 bases, J lost 7 bases, and 11 bases lay in between. CDR3 sequence: CASKGQGNSPLHF. The CDR3, as DNA: TGTGCCAGTAAGGGGCAGGGGAATTCACCCCTCCACTTT.

The chain carries TRBV27 and TRBJ1-6; D is perhaps TRBD1 (6 bases). The CDR3 totals 15 residues. Germline V gene sequence: CDR1 MNHEY, CDR2 SMNVEV (reference sequence). Trimming removed 3 bases at V and 9 bases at J, with 15 bases between. In nucleotides, the CDR3 is TGTGCCAGCAGTTTTATCCCCAGGGGCCGTTCACCCCTCCACTTT. It yields the protein CASSFIPRGRSPLHF.